This T cell receptor beta chain was documented in a study of blood T cells in healthy people across ages. Study-level points and caveats: Considered underestimates were the diversity estimates obtained from one million T cells.

Regarding this clonotype: Its target is not known.

Germline CDR1 is SGHVS and CDR2 is FQNEAQ. This CDR3 is built from 15 residues. V was pared by 11 bases and J by 0 bases, with 7 bases of the junction left unmatched. It was with a sample-barcoded 5' primer and a J-beta primer mix that a second PCR of roughly 6 to 12 cycles was run. One entry per CDR3 protein, called by TCRdb with MiXCR from the 5' RACE reads. The sample consists of roughly 1,000,000 distinct CDR3 sequences, around 25% of them appearing once. The same sample was also studied in work on T cells of mothers and their children. That paper adds: The TCR beta CDR3 read count exceeded 9.5 million for each mother and was about 2.7 million for each child. The analysis detected no persistent microchimeric T cell clones.

The chain carries TRBV7-8 and TRBJ2-6, with TRBD1 identical over 7 bases. The material sequenced was blood. This sequence originates from a girl aged 2 to 10 in good health. As DNA, the CDR3 is TGTGCCCTACAACAGGGGACCTCTGGGGCCAACGTCCTGACTTTC. Translated, it gives CALQQGTSGANVLTF.